The 4 T cell receptor beta chains listed next were all sequenced from one sample in a study of regulatory T cells in long-lasting Graves disease. Time point indicated: newly diagnosed GD, antithyroid drugs for less than 3 months. The TCR library used RNA extracted from PBMCs. According to the study, TCR beta libraries were built with iRepertoire HTBI primers and CDR3-region Arm-PCR. TCRdb reprocessed the multiplex PCR reads via MiXCR and lists one record per CDR3 protein. The repertoire holds a few hundred thousand distinct CDR3 sequences, with about 13% as singletons. These data were also filed under a second study, of T cells in Graves' hyperthyroidism and ophthalmopathy.

Sample: peripheral blood mononuclear cells (PBMCs), taken at new diagnosis, from a patient treated with antithyroid drugs. These receptor sequences come from a man aged 25-45 years with Graves disease.

In this sample, this clonotype turned up a few times. This chain links TRBV12-3 or TRBV12-4 with TRBJ2-2; no reliable D call. With 2 bases removed from V and 0 bases from J, the gap between germline ends came to 10 bases. The length of the CDR3 is 16 residues. CDR3 nucleotide sequence: TGTGCCAGCAGTTTAAGAGGAGAAGCGAACACCGGGGAGCTGTTTTTT. This sequence encodes CASSLRGEANTGELFF.

The chain uses TRBV29-1 and TRBJ2-1; possible D gene TRBD2, 6 bases. V lost 4 bases and J lost 6, with 22 bases in between. This CDR3 has 16 amino acids. CDR1 and CDR2 from the germline V gene are SQVTM and ANQGSEA. The DNA of the CDR3 is TGCAGCGTTGCCTACGGGACTTTTTCAAGGGGCAATGAGCAGTTCTTC. Protein product: CSVAYGTFSRGNEQFF.

This clonotype showed up many times. The chain recombines TRBV7-2 with TRBJ2-3; 9 nucleotides agree with TRBD2. This CDR3 has 17 residues. The V and J ends lost 6 bases and 6 bases, in that order; junction bases with no gene match: 16. In germline, CDR1 is SGHTA, CDR2 FQGNSA. The chain's CDR3 is CASSPRRWAGGADTQYF. As DNA, the CDR3 is TGTGCCAGCAGTCCTCGGAGGTGGGCGGGAGGGGCGGATACGCAGTATTTT.

CDR3 region: CASSQDKGLAGETQYF. Written as DNA, the CDR3 is TGTGCCAGCAGCCAAGATAAAGGACTAGCGGGAGAGACCCAGTACTTC. This rearrangement joins TRBV14 to TRBJ2-3; 11 bases match TRBD2. The last part of the DNA fits TRBJ2-5 better; the J call may be wrong. CDR1 SGHDN and CDR2 FVKESK come from the germline V gene. The CDR3 has 16 residues.